The 29 T cell receptor beta chains below were found in one sample sequenced in a study of blood T cells in healthy people across ages. Alongside a J-beta primer mix, a sample-barcoded 5' primer served in a second PCR lasting about 6 to 12 cycles. TCRdb reprocessed the 5' RACE reads via MiXCR and lists one record per CDR3 protein. The data hold about 680,000 distinct CDR3 sequences, with roughly 50% observed a single time. Sequenced sample: blood. These receptors came from a woman aged 55-69 years in good health.

The chain joins TRBV28 to TRBJ2-3; 7 bases map to TRBD2. The CDR3 loop spans 15 amino acids. V dropped 2 bases and J dropped 2; count of bases not matched to a gene: 4. CDR1 and CDR2 from the germline V gene are MDHEN and SYDVKM. Here the CDR3 DNA reads TGTGCCAGCAGTTTAATTAGCGGGCCCACAGATACGCAGTATTTT. Its protein product is CASSLISGPTDTQYF.

This clonotype was observed a single time. The J gene is TRBJ2-1, the V gene TRBV7-8, with 11 bases lining up with TRBD2. This CDR3 is 16 amino acids long. The ends lost 5 bases at V and 5 bases at J; junction bases unmatched: 8. The germline CDR1 and CDR2 sequences are SGHVS and FQNEAQ. This CDR3 is CASSKGLAVGNNEQFF. In DNA, the CDR3 is TGTGCCAGCAGCAAGGGACTAGCGGTTGGAAACAATGAGCAGTTCTTC.

This clonotype was seen many times. This sequence joins TRBV12-3 or TRBV12-4 and TRBJ2-1, with D uncertain. The CDR3 is made up of 14 amino acids. V shed 2 bases and J shed 5 bases, with 10 bases lying between them. The CDR3 here is CASSLSGSNNEQFF. The CDR3 region has the DNA TGTGCCAGCAGTTTATCGGGCAGCAACAATGAGCAGTTCTTC.

V usage is TRBV12-3 or TRBV12-4 and J usage is TRBJ1-5; no definite D call. The CDR3 spans 16 residues. V lost 3 bases, J lost 4 bases, and 16 bases lay in between. CDR3: CASSFYETLGNQPQHF. As DNA, the CDR3 is TGTGCCAGCAGTTTTTACGAGACATTGGGGAATCAGCCCCAGCATTTT.

This clonotype has more than one count but fewer than ten. The chain has TRBV29-1 and TRBJ2-4; D remains unclear. Germline loops: CDR1 SQVTM, CDR2 ANQGSEA. V gave up 7 bases and J gave up 0 bases, with 16 bases separating them. The CDR3 is 15 residues long. The CDR3 region is CSAKLNGLAKNIQYF. DNA of the CDR3: TGCAGCGCCAAACTAAACGGATTAGCCAAAAACATTCAGTACTTC. Drawing the rest from reference TRBV29-1 and TRBJ2-4, the complete variable domain is SAVISQKPSRDICQRGTSLTIQCQVDSQVTMMFWYRQQPGQSLTLIATANQGSEATYESGFVIDKFPISRPNLTFSTLTVSNMSPEDSSIYLCSAKLNGLAKNIQYFGAGTRLSVL.

The chain employs TRBV6-1 and TRBJ1-5, with D possibly matching TRBD1 (5 bases). CDR1 and CDR2 from the germline V gene are MNHNS and SASEGT. V lost 2 bases to trimming and J lost 5 bases, with 16 bases between them. CDR3 length: 16 amino acids. Here the CDR3 DNA reads TGTGCCAGCAGTGAATGGGGCCAGGGAGGGGATCAGCCCCAGCATTTT. Encoded protein: CASSEWGQGGDQPQHF.

The chain employs TRBV28 and TRBJ2-7; D is unresolved. The CDR3 runs to 14 residues. Germline values: CDR1 MDHEN, CDR2 SYDVKM. The CDR3 nucleotides are TGTGTCCAAACTGTAAGGGCCTACTCCTACGAGCAGTACTTC. Protein sequence: CVQTVRAYSYEQYF.

This clonotype turned up a few times. This chain connects TRBV9 to TRBJ2-4; no reliable D call. Germline V CDR1 and CDR2: SGDLS, YYNGEE. CDR3 length: 19 residues. Trimming took off 4 bases at V and 0 bases at J, with 23 bases between the two ends. The CDR3 here is CASSPDGVRSRLAKNIQYF. The CDR3 region has the DNA TGTGCCAGCAGCCCCGATGGCGTGCGGTCTAGACTAGCCAAAAACATTCAGTACTTC.

The rearrangement links TRBV7-2 to TRBJ2-7; D gene uncertain. The CDR3 extends over 16 amino acids. The germline V gene has CDR1 SGHTA and CDR2 FQGNSA. The V end was cut by 1 base, the J end by 2 bases, with 15 bases between. The CDR3 sequence is CASSLEWPGGTYEQYF. DNA for the CDR3: TGTGCCAGCAGCTTAGAGTGGCCAGGTGGGACCTACGAGCAGTACTTC.

V gene TRBV4-3 combines with J gene TRBJ1-2; no clear D. The ends were cut back, 1 base at V and 7 bases at J, with 10 bases in the middle. The CDR3 loop spans 13 amino acids. Per germline, CDR1 LGHNA and CDR2 YSLEER. DNA for the CDR3: TGCGCCAGCAGCCAAGGGGGATCTGGTGGCTACACCTTC. This translates into CASSQGGSGGYTF.

The sample holds a few counts of this clonotype. The chain is built from TRBV29-1 and TRBJ1-2; D unresolved. Germline lookup yields CDR1 SQVTM and CDR2 ANQGSEA. V lost 5 bases, J lost 7 bases, and 11 bases lay in between. CDR3 length: 11 amino acids. CDR3 protein: CSVSGPAGYTF. The DNA of the CDR3 is TGCAGCGTTTCCGGACCGGCTGGCTACACCTTC.

The chain couples TRBV2 to TRBJ2-3, with 8 positions matching TRBD2. The CDR3 sequence is 16 residues long. Trimming removed 4 bases from V and 4 bases from J; junction bases left unmatched: 10. The germline CDR1 and CDR2 sequences are SNHLY and FYNNEI. The CDR3 spells CASSVLSGEGADTQYF. For the CDR3, the DNA is TGTGCCAGCAGTGTCCTTAGCGGGGAGGGGGCAGATACGCAGTATTTT.

The CDR3 DNA is TGCAGTGCTACTTTAGCGGGACGCACAGATACGCAGTATTTT. Amino acids: CSATLAGRTDTQYF. This chain joins TRBV20-1 and TRBJ2-3, with 8 bases matching TRBD2. Germline CDR1 is DFQATT and CDR2 is SNEGSKA (reference sequence). J gave up 1 base and V 4 bases, and 4 bases lay outside the gene matches. CDR3 length equals 14 residues.

This clonotype was detected only a few times. The chain joins TRBV20-1 to TRBJ2-3, with a weak D call TRBD2 (6 bases). Germline assignment: CDR1 DFQATT and CDR2 SNEGSKA (reference sequence). The V gene lost 6 bases and the J gene lost 0 bases, with 16 bases spanning the gap. This CDR3 contains 15 residues. The CDR3 DNA sequence: TGCAGTGCCTACGTGGCGAGCGGGAGCACAGATACGCAGTATTTT. It translates to CSAYVASGSTDTQYF.

A single count supports this clonotype. The chain carries TRBV7-2 and TRBJ2-1; maybe TRBD1 (6 bases). V was shortened by 5 bases and J by 0 bases, with 11 bases between the two germline ends. Germline lookup yields CDR1 SGHTA and CDR2 FQGNSA. The CDR3 length is 15 residues. The chain's CDR3 is CASSPRDTSYNEQFF. CDR3 DNA: TGTGCCAGCAGCCCCCGGGACACCTCCTACAATGAGCAGTTCTTC.

The chain employs TRBV10-3 and TRBJ2-7, with TRBD2 matching over 11 bases. V lost 0 bases, J lost 3 bases, and 1 base stayed unmatched. This CDR3 contains 15 residues. The germline CDR1 and CDR2 sequences are ENHRY and SYGVKD. The CDR3 coding sequence is TGTGCCATCAGTGAGTCTACTAGCGGGAGCTACGAGCAGTACTTC. Protein product: CAISESTSGSYEQYF.

This clonotype turned up a few times. The rearrangement uses TRBV29-1 and TRBJ2-3; D ambiguous. The CDR3 has 13 residues. Germline-derived CDR1 and CDR2 are SQVTM and ANQGSEA. V gave up 8 bases and J gave up 4 bases, with 16 bases separating them. The CDR3 sequence: CSCGIENADTQYF. CDR3 nucleotide sequence: TGCAGCTGTGGAATCGAGAATGCAGATACGCAGTATTTT.

This clonotype showed up many times. The chain recombines TRBV20-1 with TRBJ2-3; 7 positions agree with TRBD1. The germline CDR1 and CDR2 sequences are DFQATT and SNEGSKA (reference sequence). With 6 bases clipped from V and 0 bases from J, the junction kept 3 bases outside the gene matches. The CDR3 totals 13 residues. The DNA of the CDR3 is TGCAGTGCGGTGGGACAGAGCACAGATACGCAGTATTTT. Its translation: CSAVGQSTDTQYF.

This clonotype was counted a few times. The chain combines TRBV4-2 with TRBJ2-1, with D perhaps TRBD2 (5 bases). Germline-derived CDR1 and CDR2 are LGHNA and YNFKEQ. CDR3 length: 13 residues. V was shortened by 5 bases and J by 8 bases, with 13 bases between the two germline ends. CDR3 loop: CASSYRGGDEQFF. CDR3 bases: TGTGCCAGCAGCTACCGGGGTGGGGATGAGCAGTTCTTC.

This clonotype was picked up one time. The chain recombines TRBV27 with TRBJ2-6; D unclear. This CDR3 comprises 15 residues. Trimming cost V 0 bases and J 8 bases, with 11 bases left between them. Germline lookup yields CDR1 MNHEY and CDR2 SMNVEV (reference sequence). CDR3: CASSLSMGRTNVLTF. CDR3 DNA: TGTGCCAGCAGTTTATCCATGGGTAGGACCAACGTCCTGACTTTC.

The sample holds a few counts of this clonotype. The chain recombines TRBV29-1 with TRBJ2-5; unclear D gene. The CDR3 runs to 11 residues. V lost 6 bases to trimming and J lost 5 bases, with 10 bases between them. CDR1 SQVTM and CDR2 ANQGSEA come from the germline V gene. Written as DNA, the CDR3 is TGCAGCGTGACATTTGGGGAGACCCAGTACTTC. It specifies CSVTFGETQYF.

This chain uses TRBV21-1 with TRBJ1-3; the table assigns TRBD1, which was not confirmed against the DNA. TRBV21-1 corresponds to a pseudogene. The CDR3 totals 17 residues. CDR3 amino acids: CASSKPGQGILGNTIYF. CDR3 in DNA: TGTGCCAGCAGCAAACCGGGACAGGGGATTCTTGGAAACACCATATATTTT.

This clonotype came up a few times. The CDR3 sequence is CASSLNGPPYNEQFF. For the CDR3, the DNA is TGTGCCAGCAGTTTAAACGGGCCACCCTACAATGAGCAGTTCTTC. The chain uses TRBV27 and TRBJ2-1, with no clear D. V lost 2 bases, J lost 2 bases, and 10 bases lay in between. Germline CDR1 is MNHEY and CDR2 is SMNVEV (reference sequence). The length of the CDR3 is 15 residues.

This clonotype has a single count. J is TRBJ2-7 and V is TRBV5-5; 11 bases map to TRBD1. V trimming: 0 bases; J trimming: 7 bases; junction bases outside the gene matches: 6. The CDR3 is made up of 15 amino acids. Germline-derived CDR1 and CDR2 are SGHKS and YYEKEE (reference sequence). In DNA, the CDR3 is TGTGCCAGCAGCTTGGTTGGACAGGGGGCTAAAGAGCAGTACTTC. It is translated as CASSLVGQGAKEQYF.

This sequence joins TRBV2 and TRBJ1-1; D not certain. The CDR3 contains 13 residues. Trimming removed 7 bases from V and 1 base from J, with 10 bases in between. The germline V gene encodes CDR1 SNHLY and CDR2 FYNNEI. CDR3 loop: CASNLGQNTEAFF. CDR3 in DNA: TGTGCCAGCAATTTAGGGCAGAACACTGAAGCTTTCTTT.

The gene calls are TRBV14 and TRBJ2-7, with D perhaps given as TRBD1 or TRBD2 (5 bases each). Trimming took 0 bases from V and 5 from J, leaving 17 bases between them. CDR3 size: 16 residues. Per the germline V gene, CDR1 is SGHDN and CDR2 is FVKESK. The CDR3 nucleotides are TGTGCCAGCAGCCAAGAAGGCGGCCGGGGCCCCGACGAGCAGTACTTC. Translating it yields CASSQEGGRGPDEQYF.

This chain uses TRBV6-2 or TRBV6-3 with TRBJ2-7, with D perhaps TRBD1 (6 bases). CDR1 is MNHEY, CDR2 SVGEGT, per germline. This CDR3 is built from 13 residues. Trimming removed 7 bases at V and 2 bases at J, with 12 bases between. DNA of the CDR3: TGTGCCAGCAAAGACAGGAGACCCTACGAGCAGTACTTC. Translation gives CASKDRRPYEQYF.

The chain links TRBV6-2 or TRBV6-3 to TRBJ2-7; D unresolved. The CDR3 loop spans 15 amino acids. V shed 0 bases and J shed 6 bases, with 15 bases lying between them. Germline CDR1 and CDR2: MNHEY and SVGEGT. CDR3 sequence reads: CASSYSIPPLAEQYF. CDR3 in DNA: TGTGCCAGCAGTTACTCGATTCCACCACTGGCCGAGCAGTACTTC.

The rearrangement joins TRBV29-1 to TRBJ2-5; 7 bases are shared with TRBD2. This CDR3 has 13 residues. The germline gives CDR1 SQVTM, CDR2 ANQGSEA. V shed 7 bases, J shed 4 bases, and the junction held 9 bases outside the gene matches. DNA of the CDR3: TGCAGCGCCTGGGACTACGACATAGAGACCCAGTACTTC. As protein: CSAWDYDIETQYF.